Each of the 21 T cell receptor beta chains below was sequenced from the same sample in a study of shared clonotypes between healthy human individuals. The assay was immunoSEQ multiplex PCR, and TCRdb's table has in-frame clones only and misses some. The table shows more than 2,000,000 clones, with approximately 92% occurring only once. The sample was naive CD4+ T cells sorted from blood. The subset is: CD45RA+ positively selected. The source of these receptors is a young man in good health.

The chain has TRBV15 and TRBJ1-2, with 10 positions matching TRBD1. The CDR3 runs 14 residues. Trimming took 8 bases from V and 1 from J; bases not matched to a gene: 4. Germline V gives CDR1 LNHNV, CDR2 YYDKDF (reference sequence). CDR3 loop: CATVRDRGNYGYTF. The CDR3 DNA is TGTGCCACCGTCCGGGACAGGGGTAACTATGGCTACACCTTC.

The chain employs TRBV5-1 and TRBJ2-1, with TRBD1 matching 8 bases. The ends lost 4 bases at V and 5 bases at J; junction bases unmatched: 11. The CDR3 is made up of 16 amino acids. CDR1 is SGHRS and CDR2 is YFSETQ in the germline V gene. CDR3 in amino acids: CASSPDRGGPNNEQFF. CDR3 DNA sequence: TGCGCCAGCAGCCCTGACAGGGGAGGACCTAACAATGAGCAGTTCTTC.

The chain carries TRBV5-1 and TRBJ1-4; 7 bases match TRBD1. V trimming: 2 bases; J trimming: 6 bases; junction bases outside the gene matches: 7. This CDR3 has 15 residues. CDR1 SGHRS and CDR2 YFSETQ come from the germline V gene. CDR3 in amino acids: CASSFADRVDEKLFF. The CDR3 DNA follows: TGCGCCAGCAGCTTTGCTGACAGGGTCGATGAAAAACTGTTTTTT.

The chain couples TRBV4-1 to TRBJ2-3; 12 nucleotides agree with TRBD2. The trim removed 1 base at V and 5 bases at J, leaving 7 bases unmatched. Germline CDR1 is MGHRA and CDR2 is YSYEKL. The CDR3 has 17 amino acids. The DNA for the CDR3 is TGCGCCAGCAGCCAAGCATCGACTAGCGGGGGCAAAGATACGCAGTATTTT. Translation gives CASSQASTSGGKDTQYF.

This chain uses TRBV4-3 with TRBJ2-2; TRBD1 aligns across 7 bases. Losses at the gene ends were 1 base for V and 5 bases for J; bases not matched to a gene: 10. There are 17 residues in the CDR3. Germline CDR1 reads LGHNA; CDR2 reads YSLEER. The CDR3 nucleotides read TGCGCCAGCAGCCAAGCGTGGGACAGTGGGGGTACCGGGGAGCTGTTTTTT. Translation gives CASSQAWDSGGTGELFF.

The chain employs TRBV19 and TRBJ2-7; TRBD1 aligns across 8 bases. The junction had 5 bases not matched to a gene; V was cut back by 2 bases and J by 5 bases. Looked up from germline, CDR1 is LNHDA and CDR2 is SQIVND (reference sequence). CDR3 length equals 14 residues. The chain's CDR3 is CASSIRQGANEQYF. CDR3 nucleotides: TGTGCCAGTAGTATAAGGCAGGGGGCGAACGAGCAGTACTTC.

The chain recombines TRBV28 with TRBJ1-5; D possibly corresponds to TRBD1 (5 bases). Germline V gene lookup returns CDR1 MDHEN and CDR2 SYDVKM. The CDR3 is 14 residues long. V shed 1 base and J shed 12 bases, with 16 bases lying between them. The CDR3 spells CASSLSDATVLQHF. The CDR3 DNA reads as TGTGCCAGCAGTTTATCGGACGCGACAGTGCTCCAGCATTTT.

The genes are TRBV11-2 and TRBJ2-7; D remains unclear. The CDR3 has 12 amino acids. Trimming removed 0 bases at V and 7 bases at J, with 7 bases between. Germline loops: CDR1 SGHAT, CDR2 FQNNGV. CDR3 sequence: CASSLDTSEQYF. The CDR3 DNA sequence: TGTGCCAGCAGCTTAGATACGTCAGAGCAGTACTTC. Filled out from reference TRBV11-2 and TRBJ2-7, the complete variable domain reads EAGVAQSPRYKIIEKRQSVAFWCNPISGHATLYWYQQILGQGPKLLIQFQNNGVVDDSQLPKDRFSAERLKGVDSTLKIQPAKLEDSAVYLCASSLDTSEQYFGPGTRLTVT.

The rearrangement joins TRBV5-1 to TRBJ2-1, with no clear D. With 6 bases removed from V and 5 bases from J, the gap between germline ends came to 15 bases. Per germline, CDR1 SGHRS and CDR2 YFSETQ. CDR3 length equals 14 residues. CDR3 in amino acids: CASTRNFGNNEQFF. The DNA for the CDR3 is TGCGCCAGCACGAGGAACTTTGGGAACAATGAGCAGTTCTTC.

V and J are TRBV5-4 and TRBJ2-3; D is perhaps TRBD1 or TRBD2 (5 bases each). The CDR3 spans 16 residues. Germline CDR1 SGHNT, CDR2 YYREEE (reference sequence). The V gene lost 0 bases and the J gene lost 4 bases, with 15 bases spanning the gap. The CDR3 coding sequence is TGTGCCAGCAGCTTGGGGCCAGGGAGCAACGCAGATACGCAGTATTTT. Translated, it gives CASSLGPGSNADTQYF.

A word on this clone: The same CDR3 is also encoded by other DNA sequences in this sample. The chain joins TRBV18 to TRBJ2-3; 9 bases are shared with TRBD1. V dropped 3 bases and J dropped 3; count of bases not matched to a gene: 4. Germline CDR1 is KGHSH and CDR2 is LQKENI. This CDR3 is built from 15 residues. CDR3 protein: CASSPGTGSTDTQYF. Here the CDR3 DNA reads TGTGCCAGCTCACCCGGGACAGGGTCGACAGATACGCAGTATTTT.

This clone came up a few times. CDR3 amino acids: CAWEMNSGNTIYF. The CDR3, as DNA: TGTGCCTGGGAGATGAATTCTGGAAACACCATATATTTT. The V call is TRBV30, the J call TRBJ1-3; D remains ambiguous. Germline lookup yields CDR1 GTSNPN and CDR2 SVGIG (reference sequence). The CDR3 is made up of 13 amino acids. Trimming stripped 5 bases from V and 1 base from J, with 9 bases between.

The chain uses TRBV10-1 and TRBJ2-7; TRBD1 agrees at 7 bases. The junction had 11 bases not matched to a gene; V was cut back by 6 bases and J by 0 bases. The CDR3 spans 16 residues. Germline loops: CDR1 WNHNN, CDR2 SYGVQD (reference sequence). DNA of the CDR3: TGCGCCAGCAGCGAGGGGACAGACCTCTTCTCCTACGAGCAGTACTTC. It codes for CASSEGTDLFSYEQYF.

The chain links TRBV2 to TRBJ1-4, with TRBD1 matching over 7 bases. The CDR3 contains 14 residues. From germline, CDR1 is SNHLY and CDR2 FYNNEI. V gave up 5 bases and J gave up 4 bases; unmatched junction bases: 4. CDR3 in DNA: TGTGCCAGCAGTCAGACAGGGATTAATGAAAAACTGTTTTTT. Its protein product is CASSQTGINEKLFF.

The chain couples TRBV7-6 to TRBJ2-7; 9 bases are shared with TRBD1. The germline V gene encodes CDR1 SGHVS and CDR2 FNYEAQ. Trimming at V came to 0 bases and at J to 3 bases, leaving 3 bases not matched to a gene. The CDR3 length is 15 residues. The CDR3: CASSLAGTGYYEQYF. DNA for the CDR3: TGTGCCAGCAGCTTAGCCGGGACAGGGTACTACGAGCAGTACTTC.

The chain couples TRBV6-5 to TRBJ2-1; perhaps TRBD1 as D (5 bases). Trimming shortened V by 7 bases and J by 1 base, and 8 bases separated the two germline ends. CDR3 size: 13 residues. Germline V lookup: CDR1 MNHEY, CDR2 SVGAGI. The DNA for the CDR3 is TGTGCCAGCAAAGCAGGGTCCTACAATGAGCAGTTCTTC. Its translation is CASKAGSYNEQFF.

The V gene is TRBV5-6, the J gene TRBJ1-2, with 9 bases fitting TRBD1. J lost 8 bases, V lost 2 bases, and 7 bases had no gene match. The CDR3 has 14 amino acids. The germline gives CDR1 SGHDT, CDR2 YYEEEE. The CDR3 loop reads CASSLRDRVGGYTF. CDR3 nucleotide sequence: TGTGCCAGCAGCTTAAGGGACAGGGTCGGCGGCTACACCTTC.

As concerns this clone: In the same sample, other DNA sequences code for this CDR3. The V gene is TRBV7-2, the J gene TRBJ2-7; D gene ambiguous. The CDR3 consists of 13 residues. Trimming stripped 1 base from V and 2 bases from J, with 6 bases between. CDR1 and CDR2 (germline): SGHTA, FQGNSA. The CDR3 DNA reads TGTGCCAGCAGCTTAGTAGGGCCCTACGAGCAGTACTTC. Translated: CASSLVGPYEQYF.

In its sample, this clone was seen once. The chain is built from TRBV28 and TRBJ1-5; unclear D gene. CDR1 and CDR2 from the germline V gene are MDHEN and SYDVKM. This CDR3 is built from 15 residues. V lost 5 bases, J lost 1 base, and 12 bases lay in between. The CDR3 loop is CASSPSTVSNQPQHF. As DNA, the CDR3 is TGTGCCAGCAGTCCCTCAACGGTGAGCAATCAGCCCCAGCATTTT.

This sequence joins TRBV18 and TRBJ2-5, with 7 bases identical to TRBD1. The CDR3 sequence is 14 residues long. Germline V gene lookup returns CDR1 KGHSH and CDR2 LQKENI. The V gene end was trimmed by 3 bases and the J gene end by 4 bases; junction bases not matched to a gene: 5. As DNA, the CDR3 is TGTGCCAGCTCACCCAGGGGGACCGGAGAGACCCAGTACTTC. It specifies CASSPRGTGETQYF.

The chain employs TRBV6-5 and TRBJ1-2, with D perhaps matching TRBD1 (5 bases). V lost 0 bases, J lost 4 bases, and 12 bases lay in between. Germline loops: CDR1 MNHEY, CDR2 SVGAGI. This CDR3 comprises 15 residues. The CDR3 DNA reads as TGTGCCAGCAGTTACTCGGGGCAGCCCCTCTATGGCTACACCTTC. This gives the protein CASSYSGQPLYGYTF.